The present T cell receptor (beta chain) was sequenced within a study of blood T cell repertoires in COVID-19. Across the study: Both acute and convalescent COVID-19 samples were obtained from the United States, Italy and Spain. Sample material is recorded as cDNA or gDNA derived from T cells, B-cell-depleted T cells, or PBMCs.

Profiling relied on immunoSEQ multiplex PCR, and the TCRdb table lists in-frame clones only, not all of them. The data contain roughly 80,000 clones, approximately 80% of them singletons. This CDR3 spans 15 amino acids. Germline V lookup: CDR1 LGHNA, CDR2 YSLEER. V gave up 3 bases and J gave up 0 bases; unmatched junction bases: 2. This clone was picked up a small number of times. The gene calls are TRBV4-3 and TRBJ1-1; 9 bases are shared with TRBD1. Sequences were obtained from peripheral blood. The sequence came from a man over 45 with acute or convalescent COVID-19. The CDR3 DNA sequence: TGCGCCAGCAGCCAGGGACAGGGTTTGAACACTGAAGCTTTCTTT. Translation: CASSQGQGLNTEAFF.